What follows are 22 T cell receptor beta chains derived from one specimen sequenced in a study of memory CD4+ T cells and cytomegalovirus serostatus. The sort gate was single viable CD3+CD4+CD8-CD45RO+ cells for memory CD4+ T cells. TCRdb keeps only in-frame clones here, not all; method: immunoSEQ multiplex PCR. The sample records 40,000 to 60,000 clones, about three quarters being singletons. Input material: memory CD4+ T cells from blood. These receptors all come from an adult in good health and CMV-seronegative.

In this sample, this clone turned up a few times. The J gene is TRBJ1-3, the V gene TRBV7-9; TRBD1 agrees at 12 bases. With 4 bases clipped from V and 4 bases from J, the junction kept 5 bases outside the gene matches. The CDR3 runs 16 residues. Germline V gene lookup returns CDR1 SEHNR and CDR2 FQNEAQ (reference sequence). The CDR3 DNA reads as TGTGCCAGCAGCTCCGGGACAGGGGGCTCCGGAAACACCATATATTTT. It specifies CASSSGTGGSGNTIYF.

In its sample, this clone was seen once. This chain links TRBV7-9 with TRBJ1-4; D possibly corresponds to TRBD1 (6 bases). The CDR3 extends over 14 amino acids. Per the germline V gene, CDR1 is SEHNR and CDR2 is FQNEAQ (reference sequence). V lost 7 bases to trimming and J lost 8 bases, with 17 bases between them. CDR3 DNA sequence: TGTGCCAGCACCCGAGGGGGGGCAAACGAAAAACTGTTTTTT. Encoded protein: CASTRGGANEKLFF.

This chain connects TRBV6-1 to TRBJ1-1, with D uncertain. The CDR3 covers 15 residues. Germline V gene data show CDR1 as MNHNS and CDR2 as SASEGT. Trimming pared 7 bases from V and 2 bases from J, leaving 17 bases between. The DNA of the CDR3 is TGTGCCAGCATCCTGGGTGATTATATAAACACTGAAGCTTTCTTT. It encodes CASILGDYINTEAFF.

The table lists this clone with a few counts. The same CDR3 is also encoded by other DNA sequences in this sample. This chain links TRBV5-4 with TRBJ2-7; D is possibly TRBD1 or TRBD2 (5 bases each). V lost 4 bases and J 6 bases, leaving 14 bases between the germline ends. The CDR3 loop spans 13 amino acids. Germline assignment: CDR1 SGHNT and CDR2 YYREEE (reference sequence). This CDR3 is CASSLAGTSEQYF. The CDR3 DNA reads as TGTGCCAGCAGCCTCGCCGGGACGAGCGAGCAGTACTTC.

This clone was detected once. The chain employs TRBV11-3 and TRBJ2-1; 11 bases fit TRBD1. V lost 5 bases and J lost 9; bases outside the gene matches: 9. CDR1 SGHNT and CDR2 YENEEA come from the germline V gene. The CDR3 extends over 15 amino acids. The CDR3 nucleotides read TGTGCCAGCAGCCAGGGACAGGGGGGACAATTTGAGCAGTTCTTC. Translated, it gives CASSQGQGGQFEQFF.

The table lists this clone with a few counts. The chain couples TRBV6-1 to TRBJ2-2; D is undetermined. The germline CDR1 and CDR2 sequences are MNHNS and SASEGT. CDR3 length: 13 residues. Trimming cost V 3 bases and J 4 bases, with 6 bases left between them. CDR3 coding DNA: TGTGCCAGCAGTGATCGCCCCACCGGGGAGCTGTTTTTT. It specifies CASSDRPTGELFF.

In this sample, this clone turned up once. V usage is TRBV5-4 and J usage is TRBJ1-2; 11 nucleotides line up with TRBD1. The CDR3 is 18 amino acids. CDR1 and CDR2 (germline): SGHNT, YYREEE (reference sequence). J was trimmed by 0 bases and V by 5 bases; bases with no gene match: 12. CDR3 amino acids: CASRLAGTGGYANYGYTF. DNA for the CDR3: TGTGCCAGCAGACTGGCCGGGACAGGGGGTTATGCTAACTATGGCTACACCTTC.

The gene calls are TRBV28 and TRBJ1-3; TRBD1 agrees at 10 bases. Germline CDR1 and CDR2: MDHEN and SYDVKM. V was pared by 2 bases and J by 4 bases, with 5 bases of the junction left unmatched. The CDR3 is 16 amino acids. The CDR3 coding sequence is TGTGCCAGCAGTTTAAGACAGGGGGCGAGGGGAAACACCATATATTTT. This encodes CASSLRQGARGNTIYF.

The chain combines TRBV2 with TRBJ1-2; no clear D. The germline V gene has CDR1 SNHLY and CDR2 FYNNEI. The CDR3 extends over 12 amino acids. Trimming left V 5 bases short and J 7 bases short, with 11 bases between. The CDR3 region has the DNA TGTGCCAGCAGTATTTGGGCTAGTGGCTACACCTTC. It translates to CASSIWASGYTF.

This chain links TRBV19 with TRBJ1-1; D might be TRBD1 (5 bases). This CDR3 has 14 residues. The V gene lost 8 bases and the J gene lost 2 bases, with 15 bases spanning the gap. Germline CDR1 is LNHDA and CDR2 is SQIVND (reference sequence). CDR3 residues: CASAQDSYNTEAFF. CDR3 nucleotides: TGTGCCAGTGCACAGGATTCCTATAACACTGAAGCTTTCTTT.

The CDR3 coding sequence is TGTGCCAGCAGTTACTCGATGACAGGGGGCACGGGGGAGCAGTACTTC. Protein sequence: CASSYSMTGGTGEQYF. The chain couples TRBV6-5 to TRBJ2-7; 10 nucleotides align to TRBD1. The V segment lost 0 bases and the J segment 7 bases; nucleotides outside the gene matches: 9. Germline V gene data show CDR1 as MNHEY and CDR2 as SVGAGI. The CDR3 runs to 16 residues.

The CDR3 bases are TGCGCCAGCAGCTTGGGTGGGAGCTACAATGAGCAGTTCTTC. Amino acids: CASSLGGSYNEQFF. This chain uses TRBV5-1 with TRBJ2-1; perhaps TRBD2 as D (5 bases). This CDR3 is built from 14 residues. CDR1 SGHRS and CDR2 YFSETQ come from the germline V gene. The germline V and J ends were trimmed by 0 bases and 3 bases, with 7 bases remaining between them.

Worth noting for this clone: Relative to the germline gene, one junction end is altered; a read error may explain this. The rearrangement uses TRBV20-1 and TRBJ2-7, with D perhaps TRBD1 (7 bases). CDR3 size: 11 residues. Germline values: CDR1 DFQATT, CDR2 SNEGSKA (reference sequence). CDR3 coding DNA: TGCAGTGCCGACAGGGAGGCCAAAGTGTCCTTC. This encodes CSADREAKVSF.

The V gene is TRBV6-1, the J gene TRBJ1-1; D is perhaps TRBD1 (6 bases). The V gene lost 8 bases and the J gene lost 3 bases, with 16 bases spanning the gap. CDR1 is MNHNS and CDR2 is SASEGT in the germline V gene. The CDR3 has 14 residues. The CDR3 DNA follows: TGTGCCAGCCACAAGGCAGGGGACTACACTGAAGCTTTCTTT. Its protein is CASHKAGDYTEAFF.

The rearrangement links TRBV6-1 to TRBJ1-6; no clear D gene. Trimming took off 4 bases at V and 18 bases at J, with 16 bases between the two ends. The CDR3 covers 12 residues. CDR1 is MNHNS, CDR2 SASEGT, per germline. The CDR3 nucleotides are TGTGCCAGCAGTGTCCAAGAGACACGACCCCACTTT. It encodes CASSVQETRPHF.

This chain uses TRBV28 with TRBJ1-2; D call uncertain. The CDR3 is made up of 11 amino acids. Per the germline V gene, CDR1 is MDHEN and CDR2 is SYDVKM. V was pared by 6 bases and J by 8 bases, with 10 bases between. CDR3 DNA: TGTGCCAGCAGCCCCTTGAGGGGCTACACCTTC. It encodes CASSPLRGYTF.

The chain couples TRBV7-6 to TRBJ2-6; D remains ambiguous. This CDR3 contains 16 residues. Per the germline V gene, CDR1 is SGHVS and CDR2 is FNYEAQ. Between the trimmed V and J ends, which lost 2 bases and 0 bases, there was a span of 8 bases. Here the CDR3 reads CASSLLQASGANVLTF. CDR3 sequence (DNA): TGTGCCAGCAGCTTATTGCAGGCCTCTGGGGCCAACGTCCTGACTTTC.

The chain employs TRBV4-1 and TRBJ1-4, with D unresolved. The CDR3 is 15 residues long. The germline CDR1 and CDR2 sequences are MGHRA and YSYEKL. Trimming stripped 1 base from V and 0 bases from J, with 6 bases between. The CDR3 DNA reads TGCGCCAGCAGCCAAGGGCTGACAACTAATGAAAAACTGTTTTTT. Encoded protein: CASSQGLTTNEKLFF.

The CDR3 is CSVEGTRKETQYF. Written as DNA, the CDR3 is TGCAGCGTTGAAGGAACACGAAAAGAGACCCAGTACTTC. J is TRBJ2-5 and V is TRBV29-1, with no clear D. Trimming shortened V by 1 base and J by 3 bases, and 9 bases separated the two germline ends. Germline-derived CDR1 and CDR2 are SQVTM and ANQGSEA. The length of the CDR3 is 13 residues.

The V call is TRBV28, the J call TRBJ1-4; D is ambiguous. Germline CDR1 and CDR2: MDHEN and SYDVKM. The V end was cut by 5 bases, the J end by 7 bases, with 17 bases between. This CDR3 is built from 15 residues. The CDR3 protein is CASSPMAAGSEKLFF. In DNA form, the CDR3 reads TGTGCCAGCAGTCCCATGGCGGCTGGGAGTGAAAAACTGTTTTTT.

This clone was seen a few times. Other DNA sequences in this specimen translate into the identical CDR3. This rearrangement joins TRBV18 to TRBJ2-7; D may be TRBD2 (6 bases). The CDR3 length is 15 residues. Looked up from germline, CDR1 is KGHSH and CDR2 is LQKENI. With 4 bases removed from V and 0 bases from J, the gap between germline ends came to 13 bases. As DNA, the CDR3 is TGTGCCAGCTCACTTAGGGACTCCCTCTCCTACGAGCAGTACTTC. It is translated as CASSLRDSLSYEQYF.

V gene TRBV19 combines with J gene TRBJ1-5, with D unclear. This CDR3 comprises 16 residues. V gave up 5 bases and J gave up 0 bases, with 14 bases separating them. Germline V gene lookup returns CDR1 LNHDA and CDR2 SQIVND (reference sequence). Here the CDR3 reads CASSPSRRNSNQPQHF. The CDR3 nucleotides read TGTGCCAGTAGTCCGAGTCGTAGAAATAGCAATCAGCCCCAGCATTTT.